This T cell receptor beta chain was sequenced in a study of T cell repertoires in cytomegalovirus infection. V dropped 0 bases and J dropped 4 bases, with 16 bases sitting between them. The CDR3 runs 17 residues. Looked up from germline, CDR1 is SGHVS and CDR2 is FNYEAQ. A single record per CDR3 protein comes from TCRdb applying MiXCR to the reads. The sample lists under 200,000 distinct CDR3 sequences; approximately 17% were seen once. Sample: CD8+ T cells from PBMCs. This sequence was found in a human donor in good health (CMV status not recorded). Some clones in this sample may be carry-over from other donors' samples. V and J are TRBV7-6 and TRBJ2-1; D may be TRBD2 (7 bases). CDR3 in amino acids: CASSLAARGANYNEQFF. CDR3 nucleotides: TGTGCCAGCAGCTTAGCTGCCCGGGGGGCGAATTACAATGAGCAGTTCTTC.